This T cell receptor (beta chain) is drawn from a study of T cell changes during pregnancy in multiple sclerosis. The CDR3 covers 11 residues. V was clipped by 4 bases and J by 9 bases, with 7 bases between them. Germline V gene sequence: CDR1 SNHLY, CDR2 FYNNEI. The protocol was immunoSEQ multiplex PCR, while the TCRdb copy is restricted to in-frame clones and leaves out a portion. The sample has 10,000 to 15,000 clones, roughly 94% seen once. The sample here was CD4+ T cells from peripheral blood mononuclear cells, taken before pregnancy. The chain is built from TRBV2 and TRBJ1-5; D is undetermined. The receptor was isolated from a female donor with multiple sclerosis, enrolled in a pregnancy study. CDR3 in amino acids: CASSGRGPQHF. For the CDR3, the DNA is TGTGCCAGCAGTGGGCGGGGGCCCCAGCATTTT.